What follows describes a single T cell receptor (beta chain). This CDR3 is built from 14 residues. The germline V gene has CDR1 LNHNV and CDR2 YYDKDF (reference sequence). Trimming took off 3 bases at V and 8 bases at J, with 13 bases between the two ends. This specimen belongs to a study of memory CD4+ T cells and cytomegalovirus serostatus. Single viable CD3+CD4+CD8-CD45RO+ cells were sorted as the memory CD4+ T cells. Authors' methods: After removing out-of-frame reads, around 2.2 million distinct TCRbeta sequences remained. Sequencing used immunoSEQ multiplex PCR; TCRdb keeps in-frame clones, though not all of them. The V and J calls and clone size were taken over from that table, and D and trimming were inferred from the DNA. The sample has tens of thousands of clones; approximately 78% are singletons.

The sequenced material came from memory CD4+ T cells from blood. The chain is built from TRBV15 and TRBJ1-4, with D possibly matching TRBD1 (5 bases). The sequence came from an adult in good health and CMV-seronegative. The CDR3 DNA sequence: TGTGCCACCAGCAGGGACCGGGACGGGGAAAAACTGTTTTTT. Translating gives CATSRDRDGEKLFF.